The source of this T cell receptor (beta chain) is a study of T cells in Graves' hyperthyroidism and ophthalmopathy (dated by TCRdb to between 2017 and 2020). Study-wide context: Peripheral blood was sampled at the time of initial diagnosis, prior to any treatment. TCR V-J signatures able to tell the groups apart were searched for in a discovery cohort of 90 to 100 patients, of whom roughly 42 had Graves' ophthalmopathy and under 65 had stable Graves' hyperthyroidism. In six Graves' hyperthyroidism patients, the study also compared T-cell repertoires from thyroid tissue with T-cell repertoires from blood. After blood sampling, hyperthyroidism patients were treated with methimazole at a starting dose of 30 mg daily, and ophthalmopathy patients were treated with high-dose intravenous methylprednisolone. For training and testing, the 100 or so patients in the discovery cohort were randomly divided in a 7:3 ratio. Prospective prediction of ophthalmopathy was tested in an independent validation cohort consisting of fewer than 20 hyperthyroidism patients and more than 15 patients who later progressed to ophthalmopathy. The paper describes TCR Vbeta CDR3 sequencing of 140 or so peripheral blood samples, made up of some 42 ophthalmopathy patients, 70 to 75 hyperthyroidism patients and 17 progressor patients. General study outcomes and caveats: No statistical method was used to set the sample size in advance, and investigators knew the group allocation. Most expanded thyroid clonotypes (frequency above 0.001) were also detected in blood, a finding suggesting that blood repertoires may reflect thyroid immune responses. In validation, the model predicted progression to ophthalmopathy a median of 6.5 months before onset, with roughly 71% sensitivity and about 72% specificity. In cross-validation, a model built on a 13 V-J signature told ophthalmopathy apart from stable hyperthyroidism with less than 90% sensitivity and roughly 82% specificity, and in testing the same model reached 80%/75%.

This clonotype was counted ten times or more. Its specific antigen is unknown. The germline gene is not matched at one end of the junction; a read error may be the cause. TCR beta CDR3 regions were amplified from RNA transcripts. The first round of RT-PCR for the TCR CDR3 was performed with the HTBI primer set and the Qiagen OneStep RT-PCR kit. Libraries were constructed in a second round of multiplex PCR, after which size selection and purification were performed. Libraries were sequenced paired-end with 100 bp reads on an Illumina HiSeq2000. The study's processing was this. Raw data were processed with SOAPnuke, discarding reads with adapters, uncalled bases, mean Phred below 15, or no exact constant-primer or identifier match. COPE v1.2.5 was used to merge high-quality paired reads, and clonotypes were defined as unique nucleotide sequences. Clonotypes were aligned to IMGT TRBV, TRBD and TRBJ reference segments using MiTCR v1.1. Analysis was restricted to V-J combinations with a frequency above 0.0001, which covered 99.2% of repertoires. A TCS score was defined as the ratio between F50 (clonal expansion) and ExV (chaos), using BLOSUM62-based TCRdist between CDR3 peptides within each V-J. Welch's t-statistics and random forest reduced just over 500 V-J features to 13, which were used in a naive Bayes classifier (R e1071). Using fastp at Q25 and MiXCR, TCRdb reprocessed the public reads and kept productive beta chains. Each CDR3 protein gets just one entry, which takes the most common genes and DNA from the rows behind it. V and J calls and clone size were set by TCRdb, not the authors. In all, the sample holds nearly 600,000 distinct CDR3 sequences, and 13% to 15% of those were seen once. The top ten clones comprise around 7% of the sample.

CDR1 and CDR2, per the germline V gene (reference sequence), are DFQATT and SNEGSKA. From the cysteine up to the phenylalanine, the CDR3 has a length of 16 residues. The entry retains the CDR3 DNA only, 48 bases that are in frame from base 1. In the ophthalmopathy patients, disease was moderately to severely active, with a Clinical Activity Score of 3 or more, a NOSPECS grade of 4 or more, and a duration of less than 3 months. The study excluded patients with uncontrolled infections, other autoimmune diseases, pregnancy or lactation. Diagnoses were established on the basis of clinical symptoms, serum thyroxine and TRAb, thyroid ultrasound, and orbital computed tomography. PBMCs were separated from 10 ml of fresh peripheral blood using Ficoll-Paque density gradient centrifugation. Total RNA was extracted using Trizol reagent, and RNA quality was assessed on an Agilent 2100 Bioanalyzer.

The receptor chain draws on TRBV20-1 and TRBJ2-7, with the D gene too uncertain to name. What was sequenced was blood. This clonotype was obtained from a young woman with Graves' ophthalmopathy. The CDR3 protein sequence reads: CSARSLRLVASYEQYF. The sequence in DNA is TGCAGTGCTAGGAGCCTTCGCTTGGTGGCTTCCTACGAGCAATACTTC.